A single sample gave rise to the 7 T cell receptor beta chains below, sequenced in a study of Tregs in tolerant kidney transplant recipients. The protocol was immunoSEQ multiplex PCR, while the TCRdb copy is restricted to in-frame clones and leaves out a portion. Of roughly 250,000 clones listed, 65% to 85% are singletons. The sample taken for sequencing was CD4+ T cells from blood. The receptors shown here come from a human donor in good health.

This clone was recorded a few times. The chain is built from TRBV9 and TRBJ1-1, with 7 positions matching TRBD1. The CDR3 has 14 amino acids. Unmatched junction bases numbered 4, after V lost 4 bases and J lost 1 base. Germline-derived CDR1 and CDR2 are SGDLS and YYNGEE. CDR3 in amino acids: CASSLQGSNTEAFF. Written as DNA, the CDR3 is TGTGCCAGCAGCCTACAGGGGTCGAACACTGAAGCTTTCTTT.

This chain uses TRBV18 with TRBJ2-3; tentatively, D is TRBD2 (6 bases). The germline CDR1 and CDR2 sequences are KGHSH and LQKENI. CDR3 length equals 14 residues. Trimming removed 3 bases from V and 4 bases from J, with 11 bases in between. The CDR3 spells CASSPVEGSDTQYF. The CDR3 bases are TGTGCCAGCTCACCGGTGGAGGGATCAGATACGCAGTATTTT.

This chain uses TRBV6-5 with TRBJ1-5; 7 bases line up with TRBD1. This CDR3 is built from 14 residues. The J segment lost 4 bases and the V segment lost 5 bases, leaving 5 bases of the junction unmatched. CDR1 is MNHEY and CDR2 is SVGAGI in the germline V gene. The DNA of the CDR3 is TGTGCCAGCAGTGCCGGGACAGCAAATCAGCCCCAGCATTTT. Translation: CASSAGTANQPQHF.

The chain carries TRBV25-1 and TRBJ1-3, with D possibly matching TRBD1 (5 bases). Germline V gene sequence: CDR1 MGHDK, CDR2 SYGVNS. Trimming took off 5 bases at V and 0 bases at J, with 11 bases between the two ends. This CDR3 comprises 15 residues. The CDR3 DNA sequence: TGTGCCAGCAGTACACCGAGGGGCTCTGGAAACACCATATATTTT. It specifies CASSTPRGSGNTIYF.

This clone has only a few counts. The V and J genes are TRBV11-3 and TRBJ2-5; TRBD2 agrees at 8 bases. The CDR3 length is 16 residues. CDR1 SGHNT and CDR2 YENEEA come from the germline V gene. The junction had 12 bases not matched to a gene; V was cut back by 5 bases and J by 4 bases. The DNA of the CDR3 is TGTGCCAGCAGCACCCCGCCGGGAGGGCCGGGAGAGACCCAGTACTTC. Translation gives CASSTPPGGPGETQYF.

The chain links TRBV18 to TRBJ2-1; 10 bases map to TRBD1. V trimming: 5 bases; J trimming: 1 base; junction bases outside the gene matches: 2. The germline V gene has CDR1 KGHSH and CDR2 LQKENI. The CDR3 totals 15 residues. The CDR3 region is CASSSGQGSYNEQFF. CDR3 nucleotide sequence: TGTGCCAGCTCATCGGGACAGGGGTCCTACAATGAGCAGTTCTTC.

This chain joins TRBV6-5 and TRBJ2-2; D not certain. The V end lost 6 bases, the J end lost 5 bases, and 10 bases lay between the germline ends. The length of the CDR3 is 13 residues. CDR1 and CDR2 (germline): MNHEY, SVGAGI. CDR3 bases: TGTGCCAGCAGGAAATTCGGGACCGGGGAGCTGTTTTTT. Its translation is CASRKFGTGELFF.